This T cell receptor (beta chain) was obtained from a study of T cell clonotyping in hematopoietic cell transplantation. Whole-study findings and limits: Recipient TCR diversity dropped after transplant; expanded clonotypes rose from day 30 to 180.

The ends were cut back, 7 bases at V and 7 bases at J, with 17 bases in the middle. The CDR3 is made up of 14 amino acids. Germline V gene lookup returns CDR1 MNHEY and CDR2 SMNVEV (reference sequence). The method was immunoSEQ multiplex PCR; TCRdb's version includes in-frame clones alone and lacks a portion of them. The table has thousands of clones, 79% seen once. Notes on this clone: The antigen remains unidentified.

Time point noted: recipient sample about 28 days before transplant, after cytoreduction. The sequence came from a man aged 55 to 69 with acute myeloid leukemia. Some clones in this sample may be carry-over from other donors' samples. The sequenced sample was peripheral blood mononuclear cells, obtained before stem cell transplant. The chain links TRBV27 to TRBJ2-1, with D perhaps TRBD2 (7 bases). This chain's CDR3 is CASNWGGAGNEQFF. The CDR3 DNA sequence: TGTGCCAGCAATTGGGGGGGCGCTGGGAATGAGCAGTTCTTC.